The T cell receptor (beta chain) described here comes from a study of identifying expanded T cells in peripheral blood. The protocol was immunoSEQ multiplex PCR, while the TCRdb copy is restricted to in-frame clones and leaves out a portion. The table includes about 130,000 clones, 80% to 90% detected once. Study results and caveats: Technical replicates showed 0.9 to 1.5 changed clones; two weeks about 16.4; four weeks 19.

In regard to this clone: Its target is not known.

V gave up 3 bases and J gave up 1 base, with 7 bases separating them. CDR1 and CDR2 from the germline V gene are LNHDA and SQIVND (reference sequence). The CDR3 is made up of 14 amino acids. The chain combines TRBV19 with TRBJ1-5, with D hard to call. The sequence was obtained from a person aged 18-70 years in good health. The source material was blood. CDR3 sequence (DNA): TGTGCCAGTAGTATGATGACGAGCAATCAGCCCCAGCATTTT. Translation: CASSMMTSNQPQHF.